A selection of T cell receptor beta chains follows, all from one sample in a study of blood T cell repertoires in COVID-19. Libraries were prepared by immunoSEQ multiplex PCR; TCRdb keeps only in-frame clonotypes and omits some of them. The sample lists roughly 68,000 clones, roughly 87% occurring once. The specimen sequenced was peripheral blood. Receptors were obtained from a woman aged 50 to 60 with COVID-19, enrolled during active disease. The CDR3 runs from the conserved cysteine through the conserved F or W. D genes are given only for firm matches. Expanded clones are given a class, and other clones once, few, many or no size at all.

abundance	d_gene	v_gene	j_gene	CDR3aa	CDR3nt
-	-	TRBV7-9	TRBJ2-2	CASSPFASGTGELFF	TGTGCCAGCAGCCCTTTTGCTAGTGGCACCGGGGAGCTGTTTTTT
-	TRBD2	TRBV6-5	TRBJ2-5	CASSLDPSGGETQYF	TGTGCCAGCAGTTTAGACCCCTCGGGAGGAGAGACCCAGTACTTC
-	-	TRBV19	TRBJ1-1	CASSMTVMNTEAFF	TGTGCCAGTAGTATGACAGTCATGAACACTGAAGCTTTCTTT
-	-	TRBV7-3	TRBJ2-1	CASSPTPDNEQFF	TGTGCCAGCAGCCCTACCCCCGACAATGAGCAGTTCTTC
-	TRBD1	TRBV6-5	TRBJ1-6	CASRQGLDSPLHF	TGTGCCAGCCGACAGGGGTTGGATTCACCCCTCCACTTT
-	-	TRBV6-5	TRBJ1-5	CASSYSRVKPQHF	TGTGCCAGCAGTTACTCGAGGGTGAAGCCCCAGCATTTT
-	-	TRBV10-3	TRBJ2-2	CAISEIQDTGELFF	TGTGCCATCAGTGAGATACAGGACACCGGGGAGCTGTTTTTT
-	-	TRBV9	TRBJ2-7	CASSARDISYEQYF	TGTGCCAGCAGCGCCCGGGACATCTCCTACGAGCAGTACTTC
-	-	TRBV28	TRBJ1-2	CASSSPRKNYGYTF	TGTGCCAGCAGTTCCCCGAGGAAAAACTATGGCTACACCTTC
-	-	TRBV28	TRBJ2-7	CASSPRRDYEQYF	TGTGCCAGCAGTCCGCGCAGGGACTACGAGCAGTACTTC
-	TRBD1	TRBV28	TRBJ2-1	CASVRGQSYNEQFF	TGTGCCAGCGTTCGGGGACAGAGCTACAATGAGCAGTTCTTC
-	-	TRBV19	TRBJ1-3	CASTDSWRSGNTIYF	TGTGCCAGTACGGATAGCTGGCGCTCTGGAAACACCATATATTTT
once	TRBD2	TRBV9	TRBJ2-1	CASSATLLADAYNEQFF	TGTGCCAGCAGCGCCACCCTACTAGCGGACGCCTACAATGAGCAGTTCTTC
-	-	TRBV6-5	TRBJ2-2	CASSFLTGELFF	TGTGCCAGCAGTTTCTTGACCGGGGAGCTGTTTTTT
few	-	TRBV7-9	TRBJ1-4	CASSLGTAAKLFF	TGTGCCAGCAGCTTAGGGACAGCGGCAAAACTGTTTTTT
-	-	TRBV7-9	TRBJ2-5	CASSRGETQYF	TGTGCCAGCAGCCGCGGGGAGACCCAGTACTTC
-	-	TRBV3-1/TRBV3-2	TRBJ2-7	CASSQGTPDYEQYF	TGTGCCAGCAGCCAAGGGACACCCGACTACGAGCAGTACTTC
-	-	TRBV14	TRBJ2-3	CASSQVVRAGTQYF	TGTGCCAGCAGCCAAGTTGTCCGAGCGGGTACGCAGTATTTT
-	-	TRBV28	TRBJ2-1	CASSPAGPRHNEQFF	TGTGCCAGCAGCCCCGCGGGCCCCAGGCACAATGAGCAGTTCTTC
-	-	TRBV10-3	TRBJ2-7	CAISKPGIPHEQYF	TGTGCCATCAGTAAACCAGGGATACCACACGAGCAGTACTTC
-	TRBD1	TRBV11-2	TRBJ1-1	CASSFLDRGITFF	TGTGCCAGCAGCTTTCTAGACAGGGGAATAACTTTCTTT
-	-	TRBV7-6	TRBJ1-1	CASSLYAGFGEAFF	TGTGCCAGCAGCTTATATGCAGGCTTTGGTGAAGCTTTCTTT
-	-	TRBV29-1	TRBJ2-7	CSVGGHGTYEQYF	TGCAGCGTTGGGGGGCATGGAACCTACGAGCAGTACTTC
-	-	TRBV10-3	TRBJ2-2	CAISERDTGELFF	TGTGCCATCAGTGAGCGGGACACCGGGGAGCTGTTTTTT
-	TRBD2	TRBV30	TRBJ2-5	CAWSVLAGGRKTQYF	TGTGCCTGGAGTGTGCTAGCGGGAGGGAGGAAGACCCAGTACTTC
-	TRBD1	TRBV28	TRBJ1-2	CASSSPGQGPPGYTF	TGTGCCAGCAGTTCCCCAGGACAGGGGCCCCCTGGCTACACCTTC
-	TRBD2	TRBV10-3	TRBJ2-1	CAISPLAGLSYNEQFF	TGTGCCATCAGTCCTCTAGCGGGATTATCCTACAATGAGCAGTTCTTC
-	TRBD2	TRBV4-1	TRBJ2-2	CASRLAGGANTGELFF	TGCGCCAGCCGACTAGCGGGAGGCGCGAACACCGGGGAGCTGTTTTTT
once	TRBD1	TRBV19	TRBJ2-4	CASSQQGLAKNIQYF	TGTGCCAGTAGTCAACAGGGGCTAGCCAAAAACATTCAGTACTTC
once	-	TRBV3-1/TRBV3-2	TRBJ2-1	CASSQTSRGNEQFF	TGTGCCAGCAGCCAGACCTCCAGGGGCAATGAGCAGTTCTTC
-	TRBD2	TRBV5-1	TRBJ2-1	CASSSAAGGESNEQFF	TGCGCCAGCAGCTCCGCCGCGGGGGGGGAAAGCAATGAGCAGTTCTTC
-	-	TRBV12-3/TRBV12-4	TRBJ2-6	CASSSSGANVLTF	TGTGCCAGCAGTTCATCTGGGGCCAACGTCCTGACTTTC
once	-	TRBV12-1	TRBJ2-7	CASSPGTSGRDEQYF	TGTGCCAGCAGCCCCGGGACTAGCGGGAGAGACGAGCAGTACTTC
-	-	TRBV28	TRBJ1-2	CASSSAGLYYGYTF	TGTGCCAGCAGTTCGGCAGGCCTATACTATGGCTACACCTTC
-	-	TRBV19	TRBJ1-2	CASAQRDSAAGGYTF	TGTGCCAGTGCCCAAAGGGACTCGGCGGCTGGTGGCTACACCTTC
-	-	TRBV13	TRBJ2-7	CASSLGGSRDSYEQYF	TGTGCCAGCAGCTTAGGCGGGAGCAGGGACTCCTACGAGCAGTACTTC
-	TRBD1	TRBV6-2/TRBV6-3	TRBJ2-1	CASTPGQGVPYNEQFF	TGTGCCAGCACCCCGGGACAGGGTGTCCCCTACAATGAGCAGTTCTTC
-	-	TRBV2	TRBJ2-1	CASSEGPNEQFF	TGTGCCAGCAGTGAGGGGCCCAATGAGCAGTTCTTC
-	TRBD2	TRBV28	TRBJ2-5	CASSLAGRAQYF	TGTGCCAGCAGTTTGGCCGGGAGGGCCCAGTACTTC
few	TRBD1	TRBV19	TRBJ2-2	CASSLQRGPGELFF	TGTGCCAGTAGCCTACAAAGGGGGCCCGGGGAGCTGTTTTTT
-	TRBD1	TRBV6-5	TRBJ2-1	CASSRDRGDEQFF	TGTGCCAGCAGTCGGGACAGGGGAGATGAGCAGTTCTTC
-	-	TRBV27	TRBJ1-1	CASSYTGTSEAFF	TGTGCCAGCAGTTACACAGGGACCTCTGAAGCTTTCTTT
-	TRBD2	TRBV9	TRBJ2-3	CASSASGTSVTDTQYF	TGTGCCAGCAGCGCATCCGGGACTAGCGTCACAGATACGCAGTATTTT
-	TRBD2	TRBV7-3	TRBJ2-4	CASSSGGGGKNIQYF	TGTGCCAGCAGCAGCGGGGGAGGAGGCAAAAACATTCAGTACTTC
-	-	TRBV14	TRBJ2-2	CASSLGSTGELFF	TGTGCCAGCAGCCTAGGGAGCACCGGGGAGCTGTTTTTT
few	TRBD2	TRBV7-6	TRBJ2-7	CASSLAQAGDYEQYF	TGTGCCAGCAGCTTAGCGCAAGCGGGAGATTACGAGCAGTACTTC
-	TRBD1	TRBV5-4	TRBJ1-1	CASTPTGRGEAFF	TGTGCCAGCACACCGACAGGGCGTGGTGAAGCTTTCTTT